A single TCR beta chain is shown here with its context. These data come from a study of shared clonotypes between healthy human individuals. The CDR3 consists of 14 residues. CDR1 and CDR2 (germline): MNHEY, SVGAGI. Trimming cost V 0 bases and J 3 bases, with 9 bases left between them. Original handling: Junction-only immunoSEQ data arrived without quality scores, meaning filtering differed. TCRdb's table, derived via immunoSEQ multiplex PCR, lists solely in-frame clones and lacks some. That table gives V, J and clone size, and the DNA gave D and trimming. Of 950,000 to 1,200,000 clones in the sample, approximately 80% are singletons; the top ten hold roughly 0.82%.

The source material was memory CD4+ T cells from PBMCs. Subset of the sample: CD45RA-negative fraction. The gene calls are TRBV6-5 and TRBJ2-7; TRBD2 is a possible D gene (5 bases). This TCR came from a man aged 18 to 29 in good health. Some clones in this sample may be carry-over from other donors' samples. CDR3 region: CASSYSPADYEQYF. CDR3 DNA sequence: TGTGCCAGCAGTTACTCGCCAGCGGACTACGAGCAGTACTTC.